These 16 T cell receptor beta chains were all obtained from the same sample, sequenced in a study of cytomegalovirus exposure and HLA in healthy donors. The PCR had 60 Vbeta and 13 Jbeta primers. Sequencing was performed with immunoSEQ multiplex PCR; in TCRdb, only in-frame clones are kept and a portion is missing. Of over 150,000 clones in the sample, about 80% are singletons; the top ten hold 1%. Sequencing was performed on PBMCs. These receptors all stem from a woman between 45 and 60 years old in good health and CMV-seropositive.

V and J are TRBV6-5 and TRBJ1-3; D may be TRBD1 (5 bases). Germline loops: CDR1 MNHEY, CDR2 SVGAGI. V was shortened by 6 bases and J by 0 bases, with 12 bases between the two germline ends. The CDR3 has 15 residues. The CDR3 reads CASRDDRYSGNTIYF. CDR3 sequence (DNA): TGTGCCAGCAGGGACGACAGATACTCTGGAAACACCATATATTTT.

The chain combines TRBV6-1 with TRBJ1-5, with 8 bases matching TRBD1. This CDR3 region has 14 residues. Germline V CDR1 and CDR2: MNHNS, SASEGT. With 4 bases clipped from V and 4 bases from J, the junction kept 3 bases outside the gene matches. The CDR3 here is CASSVGTGNQPQHF. The DNA for the CDR3 is TGTGCCAGCAGTGTAGGGACAGGTAATCAGCCCCAGCATTTT.

CDR3 nucleotide sequence: TGTGCCAGCAGCCATCAGGGAGGGACTGAAGCTTTCTTT. As protein: CASSHQGGTEAFF. This chain connects TRBV14 to TRBJ1-1; D possibly corresponds to TRBD1 (5 bases). V shed 3 bases and J shed 5 bases, with 10 bases lying between them. The CDR3 consists of 13 residues. Germline CDR1 and CDR2: SGHDN and FVKESK.

This clone came up a few times. The gene calls are TRBV4-1 and TRBJ2-3; 7 nucleotides match TRBD1. In germline, CDR1 is MGHRA, CDR2 YSYEKL. CDR3 size: 16 residues. The V and J ends lost 0 bases and 2 bases, in that order; junction bases with no gene match: 5. The CDR3 sequence is CASSQDSGGFTDTQYF. The DNA for the CDR3 is TGCGCCAGCAGCCAAGATTCAGGGGGATTCACAGATACGCAGTATTTT.

The DNA for the CDR3 is TGTGCCAGAAGCTTAGTAGCCCTGGGACAGGGGTCCCCCTTCTACGAGCAGTACTTC. As protein: CARSLVALGQGSPFYEQYF. The chain recombines TRBV7-5 with TRBJ2-5; the DNA was not used to check the table's D call, TRBD1. The J call is doubtful: the DNA matches TRBJ2-7 better. TRBV7-5 is noted as a pseudogene. This CDR3 has 19 residues.

This clone was seen a handful of times. V usage is TRBV7-6 and J usage is TRBJ2-1; TRBD2 matches at 16 bases. Looked up from germline, CDR1 is SGHVS and CDR2 is FNYEAQ. Trimming took 0 bases from V and 12 from J; bases not matched to a gene: 5. The CDR3 is 16 residues long. The CDR3 loop reads CASSLAGTSGRARQFF. The CDR3 bases are TGTGCCAGCAGCTTAGCCGGGACTAGCGGGAGGGCCAGGCAGTTCTTC.

The chain links TRBV7-9 to TRBJ2-5, with 7 positions matching TRBD2. The germline gives CDR1 SEHNR, CDR2 FQNEAQ (reference sequence). CDR3 length: 14 amino acids. The V gene end was trimmed by 7 bases and the J gene end by 6 bases; junction bases not matched to a gene: 11. CDR3 sequence reads: CASTLDGLGKTQYF. The CDR3 DNA reads as TGTGCCAGCACCCTGGATGGACTAGGGAAGACCCAGTACTTC. Complete variable domain (other parts from reference TRBV7-9 and TRBJ2-5): DTGVSQNPRHKITKRGQNVTFRCDPISEHNRLYWYRQTLGQGPEFLTYFQNEAQLEKSRLLSDRFSAERPKGSFSTLEIQRTEQGDSAMYLCASTLDGLGKTQYFGPGTRLLVL.

This chain links TRBV30 with TRBJ1-5, with D possibly TRBD1 on 6 matching bases. CDR3 length equals 12 residues. CDR1 GTSNPN and CDR2 SVGIG come from the germline V gene (reference sequence). V lost 2 bases and J lost 6, with 8 bases in between. CDR3 sequence reads: CAWSRTVQPQHF. As DNA, the CDR3 is TGTGCCTGGAGTCGGACAGTTCAGCCCCAGCATTTT.

The chain recombines TRBV30 with TRBJ2-7, with 10 bases matching TRBD2. This CDR3 comprises 16 residues. Germline V gene lookup returns CDR1 GTSNPN and CDR2 SVGIG (reference sequence). The V and J ends lost 0 bases and 6 bases, in that order; junction bases with no gene match: 11. CDR3 protein: CAWSVSSGRAFPEQYF. The CDR3 nucleotides read TGTGCCTGGAGTGTTTCGAGCGGGAGGGCCTTCCCCGAGCAGTACTTC.

This clone was counted between two and nine times. V and J are TRBV7-9 and TRBJ1-2; unclear D gene. CDR3 size: 13 residues. V lost 5 bases, J lost 3 bases, and 10 bases lay in between. Germline V gene sequence: CDR1 SEHNR, CDR2 FQNEAQ (reference sequence). The CDR3 DNA sequence: TGTGCCAGCAGCGCCTTACTGGACTATGGCTACACCTTC. Its protein product is CASSALLDYGYTF.

The chain joins TRBV28 to TRBJ1-6; 7 bases match TRBD1. Germline-derived CDR1 and CDR2 are MDHEN and SYDVKM. Unmatched junction bases numbered 10, after V lost 3 bases and J lost 5 bases. The length of the CDR3 is 17 residues. CDR3 sequence reads: CASSFPRGQTNNSPLHF. The CDR3, as DNA: TGTGCCAGCAGTTTCCCTAGGGGACAGACAAATAATTCACCCCTCCACTTT.

CDR3 region: CATSRGTGGDYEQYF. The CDR3 DNA follows: TGTGCCACCAGCAGGGGGACAGGGGGCGACTACGAGCAGTACTTC. V and J are TRBV15 and TRBJ2-7; TRBD1 matches at 12 bases. V shed 3 bases and J 3 bases; nucleotides not matched to a gene: 3. The CDR3 is 15 amino acids. The germline CDR1 and CDR2 sequences are LNHNV and YYDKDF (reference sequence).

The chain combines TRBV9 with TRBJ2-7, with 8 bases that match TRBD2. With V trimmed by 4 bases and J by 5 bases, 11 bases remained unmatched. CDR1 is SGDLS, CDR2 YYNGEE, per germline. This CDR3 is built from 15 residues. In DNA, the CDR3 is TGTGCCAGCAGCCCGGGACTAGTCCCATCCCACGAGCAGTACTTC. It encodes CASSPGLVPSHEQYF.

The CDR3, as DNA: TGTGCCAGCAGGTCAATTATACTAGCGGGGGGGCCCCACGAGCAGTACTTC. It translates to CASRSIILAGGPHEQYF. The chain joins TRBV7-2 to TRBJ2-7; 13 bases fit TRBD2. CDR3 length: 17 amino acids. Germline V gives CDR1 SGHTA, CDR2 FQGNSA. The V and J ends lost 6 bases and 5 bases, in that order; junction bases with no gene match: 13.

This clone was counted a single time. The rearrangement joins TRBV18 to TRBJ2-6; TRBD2 might be the D (6 bases). The V end was cut by 3 bases, the J end by 0 bases, with 18 bases between. Germline CDR1 reads KGHSH; CDR2 reads LQKENI. The CDR3 contains 19 residues. The CDR3 nucleotides are TGTGCCAGCTCACCCAAGGGGACTGCCCAGAGCTCTGGGGCCAACGTCCTGACTTTC. Its protein product is CASSPKGTAQSSGANVLTF.

The J gene is TRBJ1-5, the V gene TRBV10-3; 7 bases match TRBD1. The CDR3 consists of 16 residues. Unmatched junction bases numbered 4, after V lost 2 bases and J lost 0 bases. Germline V gene sequence: CDR1 ENHRY, CDR2 SYGVKD. CDR3 loop: CAISEGTASSNQPQHF. The CDR3 nucleotides read TGTGCCATCAGTGAGGGGACAGCCAGTAGCAATCAGCCCCAGCATTTT.